This T cell receptor beta chain was documented in a study of T-cell reconstitution after alpha-beta-depleted transplantation in children. The CDR3 spans 16 residues. Germline V gives CDR1 MNHEY, CDR2 SVGAGI. V was pared by 0 bases and J by 8 bases, with 19 bases between. TCRbeta library preparation incorporated unique molecular identifiers. Via MiXCR, TCRdb re-called the PCR reads, giving one row per CDR3 protein. The sample yields hundreds of thousands of distinct CDR3 sequences, approximately 10% seen once. The material was PBMCs from the stem cell graft donor, obtained from the stem cell graft. This TCR was sampled from a human donor who donated a stem cell graft to a child with acute myeloid leukemia. The V call is TRBV6-5, the J call TRBJ1-2, with a possible D match to TRBD1 (6 bases). The CDR3 here is CASSYSLSWDIGGYTF. In DNA form, the CDR3 reads TGTGCCAGCAGTTACTCTCTGTCTTGGGACATCGGGGGCTACACCTTC.